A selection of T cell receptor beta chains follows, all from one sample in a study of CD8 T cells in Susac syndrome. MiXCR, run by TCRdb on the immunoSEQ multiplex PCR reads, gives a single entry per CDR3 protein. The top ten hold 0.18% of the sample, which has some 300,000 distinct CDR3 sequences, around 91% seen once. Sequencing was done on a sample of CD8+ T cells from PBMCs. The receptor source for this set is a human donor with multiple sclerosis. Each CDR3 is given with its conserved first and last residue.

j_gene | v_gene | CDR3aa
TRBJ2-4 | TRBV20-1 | CSAREVAGGNIQYF
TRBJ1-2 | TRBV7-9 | CASSLVWLFTF
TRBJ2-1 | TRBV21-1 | CASFERVPYNEQFF
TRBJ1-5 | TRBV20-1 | CSAREVYQPQHF
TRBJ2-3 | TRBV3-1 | CASREGGEPDTQYF
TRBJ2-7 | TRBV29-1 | CSVEVVGLAGYTYEQYF
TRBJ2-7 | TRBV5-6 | CASSLGGKMYEQYF
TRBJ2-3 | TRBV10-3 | CAISEAGMSTDTQYF
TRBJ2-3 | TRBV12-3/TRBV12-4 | CASSFKGPRTDTQYF
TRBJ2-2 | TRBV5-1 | CASSFGPVTTGELFF
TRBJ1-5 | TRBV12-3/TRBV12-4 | CASSFGTSSIPQHF
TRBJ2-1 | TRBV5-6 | CASSPAAVFYNEQFF
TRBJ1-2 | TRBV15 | CATSYGGDAGYTF
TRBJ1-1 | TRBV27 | CASSSTGLTEAFF
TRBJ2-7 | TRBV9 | CASSDNSYEQYF
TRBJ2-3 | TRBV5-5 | CASTNPRTDTQYF
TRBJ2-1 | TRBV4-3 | CASSQMLGGREQFF
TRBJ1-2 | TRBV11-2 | CASSTAREDGYTF
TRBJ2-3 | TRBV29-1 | CSVEERSEFTDTQYF
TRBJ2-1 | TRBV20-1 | CSARDLASGYSYNEQFF
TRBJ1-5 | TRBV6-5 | CASSYQRWGDNQPQHF
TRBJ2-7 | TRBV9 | CASSVEGQGSYEQYF
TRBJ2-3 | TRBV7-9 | CASSLARRGLTDTQYF
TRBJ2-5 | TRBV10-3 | CAIRASEETQYF
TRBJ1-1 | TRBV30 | CAWSAVDMNTEAFF
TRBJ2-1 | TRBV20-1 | CSASRSGGDEQFF
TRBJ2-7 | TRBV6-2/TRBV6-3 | CASRLLAGETYEQYF
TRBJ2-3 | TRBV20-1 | CSARGILAGETDTQYF
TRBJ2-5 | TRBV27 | CASSWGGQETQYF
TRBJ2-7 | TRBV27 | CASSSGTSGLYEQYF
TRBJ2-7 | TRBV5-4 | CASSPAWGSYEQYF
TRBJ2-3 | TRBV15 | CATSRDGRDTQYF
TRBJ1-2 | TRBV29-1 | CSVVGGHPGGYTF
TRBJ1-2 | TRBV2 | CASSETLPSGLTF
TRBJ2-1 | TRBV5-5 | CASSLETGYQKQFF
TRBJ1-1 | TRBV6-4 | CASSDKDRGEAFF
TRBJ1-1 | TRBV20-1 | CSARDLTGGAVTEAFF